Below, 13 T cell receptor beta chains from the same sample are listed, as sequenced in a study of blood T cell repertoires in COVID-19. The protocol was immunoSEQ multiplex PCR, while the TCRdb copy is restricted to in-frame clones and leaves out a portion. The sample carries roughly 100,000 clones, approximately 80% recorded once. The sequenced material came from peripheral blood. The receptors were sampled from an older man with acute or convalescent COVID-19.

The J gene is TRBJ2-2, the V gene TRBV14, with 8 positions matching TRBD1. J lost 2 bases, V lost 3 bases, and 5 bases had no gene match. The CDR3 is 16 amino acids. CDR1 and CDR2 from the germline V gene are SGHDN and FVKESK. The CDR3 is CASSQWTGSNTGELFF. CDR3 DNA sequence: TGTGCCAGCAGCCAGTGGACAGGGTCTAACACCGGGGAGCTGTTTTTT.

This sequence joins TRBV7-9 and TRBJ2-2, with D possibly TRBD2 on 6 matching bases. The germline gives CDR1 SEHNR, CDR2 FQNEAQ (reference sequence). The CDR3 has 16 residues. With 4 bases removed from V and 0 bases from J, the gap between germline ends came to 12 bases. The CDR3 sequence: CASSSRDVANTGELFF. The CDR3 nucleotides read TGTGCCAGCAGCTCGCGGGACGTCGCGAACACCGGGGAGCTGTTTTTT.

The V and J genes are TRBV28 and TRBJ1-2; 9 bases line up with TRBD1. Trimming cost V 3 bases and J 10 bases; bases outside gene matches: 6. The CDR3 is 13 amino acids. Germline V gene data show CDR1 as MDHEN and CDR2 as SYDVKM. In DNA form, the CDR3 reads TGTGCCAGCAGTTTTCGACAGGGGGTAGACTACACCTTC. Translating gives CASSFRQGVDYTF.

This clone came up a few times. The J gene is TRBJ2-1, the V gene TRBV5-4, with 9 nucleotides matching TRBD2. The V gene's germline CDR1 is SGHNT and CDR2 YYREEE (reference sequence). The CDR3 contains 16 residues. Losses at the gene ends were 3 bases for V and 3 bases for J; bases not matched to a gene: 7. The CDR3 DNA is TGTGCCAGCAGCTCGACTAGCGGTCCTTTCTACAATGAGCAGTTCTTC. Its protein product is CASSSTSGPFYNEQFF.

The V call is TRBV6-5, the J call TRBJ1-2, with TRBD1 identical over 11 bases. Germline V lookup: CDR1 MNHEY, CDR2 SVGAGI. CDR3 length: 14 amino acids. The V gene end was trimmed by 6 bases and the J gene end by 0 bases; junction bases not matched to a gene: 0. CDR3 nucleotides: TGTGCCAGCAGGGGACAGGGGGCTAACTATGGCTACACCTTC. It specifies CASRGQGANYGYTF.

The CDR3 sequence is CAISESQSGEAFF. In nucleotides, the CDR3 is TGTGCCATCAGTGAGTCGCAAAGCGGAGAAGCTTTCTTT. The V gene is TRBV10-3, the J gene TRBJ1-1; the D is unclear. Trimming left V 0 bases short and J 8 bases short, with 10 bases between. Germline V lookup: CDR1 ENHRY, CDR2 SYGVKD. The CDR3 is 13 residues long.

The rearrangement joins TRBV29-1 to TRBJ1-2, with D perhaps matching TRBD1 (6 bases). The CDR3 sequence is 12 residues long. The V gene's germline CDR1 is SQVTM and CDR2 ANQGSEA. Trimming shortened V by 6 bases and J by 8 bases, and 16 bases separated the two germline ends. The CDR3 DNA reads TGCAGCGTATTTAGGGGGATAGGCGGCTACACCTTC. Translation: CSVFRGIGGYTF. The variable domain in full, with the rest retrieved from reference TRBV29-1 and TRBJ1-2, is SAVISQKPSRDICQRGTSLTIQCQVDSQVTMMFWYRQQPGQSLTLIATANQGSEATYESGFVIDKFPISRPNLTFSTLTVSNMSPEDSSIYLCSVFRGIGGYTFGSGTRLTVV.

The chain employs TRBV18 and TRBJ2-5; unclear D gene. Germline V gene sequence: CDR1 KGHSH, CDR2 LQKENI. This CDR3 contains 14 residues. V was pared by 0 bases and J by 2 bases, with 7 bases between. CDR3 sequence reads: CASSPPRPQETQYF. The DNA of the CDR3 is TGTGCCAGCTCACCACCGCGTCCACAAGAGACCCAGTACTTC.

The chain links TRBV28 to TRBJ2-7; TRBD1 aligns across 7 bases. This CDR3 is built from 14 residues. V lost 2 bases, J lost 2 bases, and 3 bases stayed unmatched. CDR1 MDHEN and CDR2 SYDVKM come from the germline V gene. In DNA, the CDR3 is TGTGCCAGCAGTTTAGGTGGGACAGCCTACGAGCAGTACTTC. This sequence encodes CASSLGGTAYEQYF.

CDR3 sequence reads: CAISRDYPTTGELFF. DNA of the CDR3: TGTGCCATCAGTCGGGACTATCCTACTACCGGGGAGCTGTTTTTT. The V gene is TRBV10-3, the J gene TRBJ2-2, with 7 bases matching TRBD2. J gave up 5 bases and V 5 bases, and 8 bases lay outside the gene matches. Germline V lookup: CDR1 ENHRY, CDR2 SYGVKD. The CDR3 totals 15 residues.

The rearrangement links TRBV19 to TRBJ2-1; 7 bases map to TRBD1. J lost 0 bases, V lost 8 bases, and 7 bases had no gene match. Germline V gene sequence: CDR1 LNHDA, CDR2 SQIVND (reference sequence). The CDR3 contains 15 residues. The CDR3 reads CASARQGLSYNEQFF. The CDR3, as DNA: TGTGCCAGTGCCCGACAGGGCCTCTCCTACAATGAGCAGTTCTTC.

This chain joins TRBV5-4 and TRBJ2-5, with 8 bases identical to TRBD2. The J segment lost 1 base and the V segment lost 4 bases, leaving 12 bases of the junction unmatched. CDR1 is SGHNT and CDR2 is YYREEE in the germline V gene (reference sequence). This CDR3 is built from 17 residues. CDR3 nucleotide sequence: TGTGCCAGCAGCCGGGGGGGGACCGGGAGGGCCCAAGAGACCCAGTACTTC. Its protein is CASSRGGTGRAQETQYF.

This chain connects TRBV6-6 to TRBJ1-1; the match to TRBD1 covers 8 bases. Germline V gene data show CDR1 as MNHNY and CDR2 as SVGAGI (reference sequence). This CDR3 region has 13 residues. V lost 6 bases to trimming and J lost 6 bases; unmatched junction nucleotides: 6. DNA of the CDR3: TGTGCCAGCAGGACAGGGGAAGTCGCTGAAGCTTTCTTT. Its protein is CASRTGEVAEAFF.